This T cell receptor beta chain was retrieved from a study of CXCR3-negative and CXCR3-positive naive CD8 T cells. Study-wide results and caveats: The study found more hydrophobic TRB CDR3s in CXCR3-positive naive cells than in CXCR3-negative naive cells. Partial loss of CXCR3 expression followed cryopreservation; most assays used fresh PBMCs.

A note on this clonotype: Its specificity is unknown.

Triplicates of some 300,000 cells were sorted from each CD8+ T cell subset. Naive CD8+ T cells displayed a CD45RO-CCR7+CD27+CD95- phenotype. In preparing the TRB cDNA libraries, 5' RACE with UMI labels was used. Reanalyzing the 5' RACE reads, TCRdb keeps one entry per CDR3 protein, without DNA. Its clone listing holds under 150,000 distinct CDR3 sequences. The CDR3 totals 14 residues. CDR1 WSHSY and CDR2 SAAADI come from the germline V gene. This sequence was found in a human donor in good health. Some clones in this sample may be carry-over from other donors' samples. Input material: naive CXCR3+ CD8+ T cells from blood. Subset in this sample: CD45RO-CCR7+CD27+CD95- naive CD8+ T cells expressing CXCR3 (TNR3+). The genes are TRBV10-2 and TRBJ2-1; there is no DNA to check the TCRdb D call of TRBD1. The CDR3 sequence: CASSAGTGLNEQFF.